Listed below are T cell receptor beta chains from one sample, sequenced in a study of blood T cell repertoires in COVID-19. The data were produced by immunoSEQ multiplex PCR, yet TCRdb's version contains in-frame clones alone and is incomplete. The data contain approximately 25,000 clones, roughly four fifths of them singletons. Sequences were obtained from peripheral blood. These receptors originate from a woman aged 70 to 79 with COVID-19, enrolled during active disease. The CDR3 runs from the conserved cysteine through the conserved F or W. Each record gives: clone size, V gene, D gene, J gene, CDR3 DNA, CDR3 protein. A D gene is named only where the DNA matches it firmly. Size tells how often a clone was seen (once, few, many) or the class of an expanded clone, and some rows leave it out.

.	TRBV5-1	.	TRBJ2-2	TGCGCCAGCAGCTTGGGGGGCGCCGGGGAGCTGTTTTTT	CASSLGGAGELFF
few	TRBV5-4	TRBD2	TRBJ2-5	TGTGCCAGCAGCTTGGTGGCGGGGGGGCCCAGGGGAGAGACCCAGTACTTC	CASSLVAGGPRGETQYF
.	TRBV5-4	.	TRBJ1-2	TGTGCCAGCAGCCCGGAGGGTCCGCGGGCATATGGCTACACCTTC	CASSPEGPRAYGYTF
once	TRBV12-5	.	TRBJ1-5	TGTGCTAGTGGGGGAGGCAATCAGCCCCAGCATTTT	CASGGGNQPQHF
.	TRBV5-1	.	TRBJ2-2	TGCGCCAGCAGCTCATCAGGTATAGGCGGGGAGCTGTTTTTT	CASSSSGIGGELFF
.	TRBV7-2	TRBD1	TRBJ2-2	TGTGCCAGCAGCAGAGACAGGGGGCGGACCGGGGAGCTGTTTTTT	CASSRDRGRTGELFF
few	TRBV7-9	TRBD1	TRBJ2-7	TGTGCCAGCAGCGCAAGACAGGGGGCTACCTACGAGCAGTACTTC	CASSARQGATYEQYF
.	TRBV4-2	TRBD1	TRBJ1-2	TGTGCCAGCAGCCCCTCAGACAGGGGTCGTTCCTATGGCTACACCTTC	CASSPSDRGRSYGYTF
.	TRBV6-5	TRBD1	TRBJ1-2	TGTGCCAGCATTCCGGGACAGGAGTTTGGTGGCTACACCTTC	CASIPGQEFGGYTF
.	TRBV11-3	.	TRBJ1-1	TGTGCCAGCAGCCCGGGGGAGACTTTTATGAACACTGAAGCTTTCTTT	CASSPGETFMNTEAFF
.	TRBV11-2	.	TRBJ1-6	TGTGCCAGCAGTCGACCGGGGAGAGGGGGTTCACCCCTCCACTTT	CASSRPGRGGSPLHF
.	TRBV14	TRBD1	TRBJ1-2	TGTGCCAGCAGCCGCCGGACAGGGAATGGCTACACCTTC	CASSRRTGNGYTF
.	TRBV11-2	TRBD1	TRBJ1-2	TGTGCCAGCAGCTTAACGGGACAGGGGGCAGAGGGCTACACCTTC	CASSLTGQGAEGYTF
.	TRBV7-8	TRBD1	TRBJ1-3	TGTGCCAGCAGCCCAACCGGGACAGGGTCAGGAAACACCATATATTTT	CASSPTGTGSGNTIYF
.	TRBV4-3	TRBD1	TRBJ1-2	TGCGCCAGCAGCCAAGAGGCCATCTGGGACAGGGTAGAAGGCTATGGCTACACCTTC	CASSQEAIWDRVEGYGYTF
.	TRBV7-9	TRBD2	TRBJ2-1	TGTGCCAGCAGCTTAGCCGCGGGAGGGATGGGTGAGCAGTTCTTC	CASSLAAGGMGEQFF
.	TRBV11-2	.	TRBJ2-2	TGTGCCAGCAGCCGACTGAGGGGGTCCAGGGCCACCGGGGAGCTGTTTTTT	CASSRLRGSRATGELFF
.	TRBV5-4	.	TRBJ1-6	TGTGCCAGCAGCTTCGTCGATTCACCCCTCCACTTT	CASSFVDSPLHF
few	TRBV6-6	TRBD1	TRBJ1-2	TGTGCCAGCAGTTGGACAGGAGCTAACTATGGCTACACCTTC	CASSWTGANYGYTF
once	TRBV7-9	TRBD1	TRBJ2-1	TGTGCCAGCAGCTTCGACAGGGCATTCAATGAGCAGTTCTTC	CASSFDRAFNEQFF
once	TRBV12-3/TRBV12-4	.	TRBJ1-6	TGTGCCAGCAGTCCGGCAGGGCCGCCCCTCCACTTT	CASSPAGPPLHF
.	TRBV6-5	TRBD1	TRBJ1-2	TGTGCCAGCAGGTCGACAGGGAGCAGCTATGGCTACACCTTC	CASRSTGSSYGYTF
.	TRBV19	.	TRBJ2-2	TGTGCCAGTAGTTCAGGGGTTAACACCGGGGAGCTGTTTTTT	CASSSGVNTGELFF
.	TRBV5-1	TRBD1	TRBJ1-2	TGCGCCAGCAGCTCCGGGACAGCCGACTATGGCTACACCTTC	CASSSGTADYGYTF
.	TRBV5-4	.	TRBJ1-2	TGTGCCAGCAGCTTGGAATCGGCAGGGGTTGGCTACACCTTC	CASSLESAGVGYTF
.	TRBV4-2	TRBD2	TRBJ2-1	TGTGCCAGCAGCCACCTAGGACTAGCGGGGGGGCCGGACAATGAGCAGTTCTTC	CASSHLGLAGGPDNEQFF
.	TRBV11-2	TRBD2	TRBJ2-4	TGTGCCAGCAGCTTAGTTCTAGCGGGAGGCAAAAACATTCAGTACTTC	CASSLVLAGGKNIQYF
.	TRBV5-1	TRBD1	TRBJ1-1	TGCGCCAGCAGCCCTTTGACAGGGTGGGACACTGAAGCTTTCTTT	CASSPLTGWDTEAFF
once	TRBV7-2	.	TRBJ2-7	TGTGCCAGCAGCCCGAACGGAAGACTAGGAGAGCAGTACTTC	CASSPNGRLGEQYF
.	TRBV3-1/TRBV3-2	TRBD1	TRBJ1-1	TGTGCCAGCAGCGCCCGGGACAGTAACACTGAAGCTTTCTTT	CASSARDSNTEAFF
.	TRBV5-1	TRBD1	TRBJ1-1	TGCGCCAGCAGCTCCAAACAGGGGGGTAACACTGAAGCTTTCTTT	CASSSKQGGNTEAFF
.	TRBV6-2/TRBV6-3	TRBD1	TRBJ1-5	TGTGCCAGCAGTTGGACAGGGAACGAGCAGCCCCAGCATTTT	CASSWTGNEQPQHF
.	TRBV10-3	.	TRBJ2-3	TGTGCCATCCAGGTCACAGATACGCAGTATTTT	CAIQVTDTQYF